This T cell receptor beta chain was sequenced in a study of post-analysis software for immune sequencing data. Overall study findings and caveats: Relative to controls, patients with multiple sclerosis showed significantly lower normalized Chao1 diversity. Five or six TRBV segments, TRBV5-6, TRBV5-1 and TRBV20-1 among them, were found more frequent in patients than controls.

Germline V gene sequence: CDR1 SQVTM, CDR2 ANQGSEA. V was shortened by 6 bases and J by 2 bases, with 15 bases between the two germline ends. The CDR3 extends over 14 amino acids. This clonotype has more than one count but fewer than ten. Antigen unknown. The TCR beta cDNA libraries contained unique molecular identifiers. When about 0.9 to 10 million T cells were used, they gave 500,000 or so cDNA molecules. MiXCR, run by TCRdb on the PCR reads, gives a single entry per CDR3 protein. The sample carries hundreds of thousands of distinct CDR3 sequences, roughly 46% recorded once. What was sequenced was blood. The gene calls are TRBV29-1 and TRBJ2-3, with D tentatively TRBD2 (6 bases). The sequence was obtained from a girl aged 5-17 years with multiple sclerosis. CDR3 coding DNA: TGCAGCGTCCGACTAGGAGGTGACACAGATACGCAGTATTTT. Translated, it gives CSVRLGGDTDTQYF.